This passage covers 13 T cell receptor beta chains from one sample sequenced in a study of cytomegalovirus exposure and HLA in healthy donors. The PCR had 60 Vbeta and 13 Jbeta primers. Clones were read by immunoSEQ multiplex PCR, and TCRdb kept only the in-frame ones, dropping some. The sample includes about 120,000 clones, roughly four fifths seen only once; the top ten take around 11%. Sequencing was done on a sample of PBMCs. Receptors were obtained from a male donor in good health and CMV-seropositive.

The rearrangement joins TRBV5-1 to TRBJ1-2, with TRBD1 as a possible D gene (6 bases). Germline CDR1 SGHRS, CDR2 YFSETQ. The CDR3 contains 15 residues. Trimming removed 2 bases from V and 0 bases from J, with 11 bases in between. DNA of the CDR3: TGCGCCAGCAGCTTACACAGGGAGTCTAACTATGGCTACACCTTC. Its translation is CASSLHRESNYGYTF.

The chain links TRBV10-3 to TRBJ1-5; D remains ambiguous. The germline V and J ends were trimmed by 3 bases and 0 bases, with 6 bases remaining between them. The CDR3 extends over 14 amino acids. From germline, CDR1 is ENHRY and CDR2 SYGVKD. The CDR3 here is CAISDRNSNQPQHF. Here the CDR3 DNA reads TGTGCCATCAGTGACAGGAATAGCAATCAGCCCCAGCATTTT.

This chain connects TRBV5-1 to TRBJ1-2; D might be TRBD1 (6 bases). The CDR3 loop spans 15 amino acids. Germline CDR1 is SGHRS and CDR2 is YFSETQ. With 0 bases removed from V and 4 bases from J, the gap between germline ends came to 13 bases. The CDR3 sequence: CASSLEGGRSYGYTF. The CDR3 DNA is TGCGCCAGCAGCTTGGAGGGGGGGCGAAGCTATGGCTACACCTTC.

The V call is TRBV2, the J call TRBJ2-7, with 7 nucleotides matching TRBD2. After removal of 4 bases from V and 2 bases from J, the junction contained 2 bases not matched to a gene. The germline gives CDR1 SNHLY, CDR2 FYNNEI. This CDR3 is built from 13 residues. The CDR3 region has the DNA TGTGCCAGCAGTGTCGGGACTACCTACGAGCAGTACTTC. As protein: CASSVGTTYEQYF.

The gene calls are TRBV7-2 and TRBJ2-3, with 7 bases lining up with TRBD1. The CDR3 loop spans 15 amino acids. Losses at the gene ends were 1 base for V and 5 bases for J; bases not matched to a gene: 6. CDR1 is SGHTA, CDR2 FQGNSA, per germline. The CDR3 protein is CASSLGRRGQDTQYF. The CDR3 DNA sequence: TGTGCCAGCAGCTTAGGTCGTAGGGGGCAAGATACGCAGTATTTT.

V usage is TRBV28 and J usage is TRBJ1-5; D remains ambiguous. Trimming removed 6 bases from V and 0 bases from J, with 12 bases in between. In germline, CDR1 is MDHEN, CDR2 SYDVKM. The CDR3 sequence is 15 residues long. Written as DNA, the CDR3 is TGTGCCAGCAGGGCGGATCCTTATAGCAATCAGCCCCAGCATTTT. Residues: CASRADPYSNQPQHF.

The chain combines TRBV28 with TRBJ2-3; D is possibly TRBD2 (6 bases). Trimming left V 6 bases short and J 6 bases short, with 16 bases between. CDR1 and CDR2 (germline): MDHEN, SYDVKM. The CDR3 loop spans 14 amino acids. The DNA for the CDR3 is TGTGCCAGCAGCCCCTTAGCGGCAGCGGATACGCAGTATTTT. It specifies CASSPLAAADTQYF.

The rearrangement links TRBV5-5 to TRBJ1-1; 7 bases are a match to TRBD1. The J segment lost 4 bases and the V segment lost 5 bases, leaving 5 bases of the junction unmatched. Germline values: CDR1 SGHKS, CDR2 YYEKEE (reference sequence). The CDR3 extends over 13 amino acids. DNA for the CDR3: TGTGCCAGCAGTTCGACAGGGACCACTGAAGCTTTCTTT. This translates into CASSSTGTTEAFF.

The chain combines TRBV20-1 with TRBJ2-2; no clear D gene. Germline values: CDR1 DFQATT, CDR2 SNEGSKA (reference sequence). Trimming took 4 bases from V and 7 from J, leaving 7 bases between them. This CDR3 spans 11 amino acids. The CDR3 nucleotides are TGCAGTGCTACTCTCCTCGGGGAGCTGTTTTTT. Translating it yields CSATLLGELFF.

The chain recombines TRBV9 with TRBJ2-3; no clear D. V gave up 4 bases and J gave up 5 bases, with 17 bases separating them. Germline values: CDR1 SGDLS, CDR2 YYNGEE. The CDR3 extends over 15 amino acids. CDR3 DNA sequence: TGTGCCAGCAGCTCCCTGCCTAGAGGAGAAGATACGCAGTATTTT. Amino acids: CASSSLPRGEDTQYF.

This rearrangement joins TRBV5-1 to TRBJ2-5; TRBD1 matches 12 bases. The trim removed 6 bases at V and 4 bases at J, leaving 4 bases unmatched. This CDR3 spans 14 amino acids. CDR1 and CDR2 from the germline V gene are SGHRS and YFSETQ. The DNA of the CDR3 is TGCGCCAGCACCGGGACAGGGGGCTTAGAGACCCAGTACTTC. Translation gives CASTGTGGLETQYF.

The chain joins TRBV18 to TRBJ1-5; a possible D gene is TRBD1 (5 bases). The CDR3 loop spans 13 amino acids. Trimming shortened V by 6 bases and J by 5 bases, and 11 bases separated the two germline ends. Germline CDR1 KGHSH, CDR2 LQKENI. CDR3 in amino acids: CASSGGIDQPQHF. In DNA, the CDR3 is TGTGCCAGCTCGGGGGGGATAGATCAGCCCCAGCATTTT.

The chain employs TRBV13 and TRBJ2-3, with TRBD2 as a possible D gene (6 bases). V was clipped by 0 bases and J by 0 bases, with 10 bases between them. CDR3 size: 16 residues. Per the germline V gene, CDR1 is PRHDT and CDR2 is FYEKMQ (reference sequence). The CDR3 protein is CASSLGLGTSTDTQYF. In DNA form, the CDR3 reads TGTGCCAGCAGCTTAGGCCTCGGGACTAGCACAGATACGCAGTATTTT.